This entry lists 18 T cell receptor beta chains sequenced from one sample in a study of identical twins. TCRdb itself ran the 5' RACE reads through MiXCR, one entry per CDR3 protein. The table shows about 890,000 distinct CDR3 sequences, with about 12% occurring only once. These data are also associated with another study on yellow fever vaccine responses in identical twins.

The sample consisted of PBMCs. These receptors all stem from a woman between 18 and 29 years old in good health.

CDR3: CASSQDWAGPTDTQYF. The DNA for the CDR3 is TGCGCCAGCAGCCAAGATTGGGCAGGCCCCACAGATACGCAGTATTTT. The V call is TRBV4-1, the J call TRBJ2-3; D not resolved. Germline V gene sequence: CDR1 MGHRA, CDR2 YSYEKL. Deletions cut 0 bases from V and 2 bases from J, with 12 bases between. The CDR3 has 16 residues.

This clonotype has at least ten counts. This CDR3 is CASSSRRGGTREQYF. In nucleotides, the CDR3 is TGTGCCAGCAGCTCCCGTAGGGGGGGGACCCGTGAGCAGTATTTT. The chain combines TRBV7-2 with TRBJ2-3, with a weak D call TRBD2 (7 bases). Germline V gives CDR1 SGHTA, CDR2 FQGNSA. The CDR3 runs to 15 residues. V lost 4 bases to trimming and J lost 11 bases, with 22 bases between them.

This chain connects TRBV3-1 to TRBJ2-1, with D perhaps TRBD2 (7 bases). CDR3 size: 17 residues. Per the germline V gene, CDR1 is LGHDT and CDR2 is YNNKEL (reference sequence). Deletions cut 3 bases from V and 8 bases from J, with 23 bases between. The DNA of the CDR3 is TGTGCCAGCAGCCAGCCCGGGAGGCTAGCCAGGGGCGATGAGCAGTTCTTC. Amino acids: CASSQPGRLARGDEQFF.

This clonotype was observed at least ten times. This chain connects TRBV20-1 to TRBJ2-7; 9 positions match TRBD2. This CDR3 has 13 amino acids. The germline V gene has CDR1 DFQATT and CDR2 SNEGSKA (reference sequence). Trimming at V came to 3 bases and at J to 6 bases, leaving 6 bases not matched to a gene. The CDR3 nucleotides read TGCAGTGCTAGTTCGGTAGCGGGAGTCGAGCAGTACTTC. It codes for CSASSVAGVEQYF.

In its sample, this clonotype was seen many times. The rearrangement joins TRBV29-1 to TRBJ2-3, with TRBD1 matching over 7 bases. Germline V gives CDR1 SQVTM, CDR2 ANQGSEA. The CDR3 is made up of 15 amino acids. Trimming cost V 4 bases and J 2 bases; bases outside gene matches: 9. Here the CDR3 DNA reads TGCAGCGTTGGACCGGGTCAGGGGGACACAGATACGCAGTATTTT. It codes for CSVGPGQGDTDTQYF.

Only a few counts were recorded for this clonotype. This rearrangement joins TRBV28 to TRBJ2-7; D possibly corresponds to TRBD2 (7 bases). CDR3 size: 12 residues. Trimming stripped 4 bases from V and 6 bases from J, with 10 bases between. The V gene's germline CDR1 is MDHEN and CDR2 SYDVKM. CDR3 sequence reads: CASSWGGREQYV. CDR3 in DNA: TGTGCCAGCAGTTGGGGGGGGCGCGAGCAGTACGTC.

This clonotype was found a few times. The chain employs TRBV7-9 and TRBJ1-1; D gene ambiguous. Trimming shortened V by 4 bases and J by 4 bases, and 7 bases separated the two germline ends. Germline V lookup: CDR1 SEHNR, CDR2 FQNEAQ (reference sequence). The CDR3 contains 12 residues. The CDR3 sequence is CASSSITTEAFF. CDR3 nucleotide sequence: TGTGCCAGCAGCTCCATAACCACTGAAGCTTTCTTT.

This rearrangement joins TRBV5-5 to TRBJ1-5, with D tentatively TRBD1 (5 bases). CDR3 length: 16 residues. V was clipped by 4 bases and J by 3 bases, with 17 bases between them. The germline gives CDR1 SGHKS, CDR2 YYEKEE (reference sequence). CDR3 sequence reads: CASSEAGFSNNQPQHF. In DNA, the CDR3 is TGTGCCAGCAGCGAGGCAGGGTTTTCGAACAATCAGCCCCAGCATTTT.

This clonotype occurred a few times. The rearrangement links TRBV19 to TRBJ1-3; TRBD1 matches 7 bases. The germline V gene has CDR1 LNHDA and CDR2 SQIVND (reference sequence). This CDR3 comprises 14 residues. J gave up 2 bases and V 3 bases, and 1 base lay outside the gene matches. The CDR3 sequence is CASSIGTAGNTIYF. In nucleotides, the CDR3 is TGTGCCAGTAGTATCGGGACAGCTGGAAACACCATATATTTT.

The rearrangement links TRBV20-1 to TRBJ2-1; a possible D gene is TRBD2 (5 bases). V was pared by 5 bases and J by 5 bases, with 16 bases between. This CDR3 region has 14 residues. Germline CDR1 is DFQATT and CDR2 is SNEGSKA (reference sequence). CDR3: CSARRLNFHNEQFF. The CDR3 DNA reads TGCAGTGCTCGAAGACTAAATTTCCACAATGAGCAGTTCTTC.

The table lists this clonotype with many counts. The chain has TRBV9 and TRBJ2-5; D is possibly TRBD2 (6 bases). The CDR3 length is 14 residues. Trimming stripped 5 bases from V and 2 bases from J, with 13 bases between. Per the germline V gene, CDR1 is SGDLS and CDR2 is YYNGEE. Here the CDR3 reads CASSVGGIQETQYF. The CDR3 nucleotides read TGTGCCAGCAGTGTGGGGGGTATTCAAGAGACCCAGTACTTC.

The chain's CDR3 is CASRQTSSTDTQYF. The CDR3 region has the DNA TGTGCCAGCAGGCAGACTAGCAGCACAGATACGCAGTATTTT. The genes are TRBV14 and TRBJ2-3, with 7 bases lining up with TRBD2. CDR1 and CDR2 from the germline V gene are SGHDN and FVKESK. The CDR3 extends over 14 amino acids. With V trimmed by 6 bases and J by 0 bases, 3 bases remained unmatched.

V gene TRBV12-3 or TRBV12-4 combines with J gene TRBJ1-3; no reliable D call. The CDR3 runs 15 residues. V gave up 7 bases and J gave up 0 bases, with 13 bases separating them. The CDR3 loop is CASNTRNHSGNTIYF. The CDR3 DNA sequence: TGTGCCAGCAACACCAGGAACCACTCTGGAAACACCATATATTTT.

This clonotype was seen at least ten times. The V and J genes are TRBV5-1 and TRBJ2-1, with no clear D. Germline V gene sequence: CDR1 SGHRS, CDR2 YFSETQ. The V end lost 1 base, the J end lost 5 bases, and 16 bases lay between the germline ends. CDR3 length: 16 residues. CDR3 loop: CASSLFGVTRDNEQFF. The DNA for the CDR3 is TGCGCCAGCAGCTTGTTTGGCGTGACTCGAGACAATGAGCAGTTCTTC.

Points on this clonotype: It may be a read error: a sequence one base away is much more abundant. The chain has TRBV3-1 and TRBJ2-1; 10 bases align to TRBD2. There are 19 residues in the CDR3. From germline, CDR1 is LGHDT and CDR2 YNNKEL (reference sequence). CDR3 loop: CASIQPTPTSGSTYNEQFF. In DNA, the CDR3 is TGTGCCAGCATCCAACCGACCCCGACTAGCGGGTCCACCTACAATGAGCAGTTCTTC.

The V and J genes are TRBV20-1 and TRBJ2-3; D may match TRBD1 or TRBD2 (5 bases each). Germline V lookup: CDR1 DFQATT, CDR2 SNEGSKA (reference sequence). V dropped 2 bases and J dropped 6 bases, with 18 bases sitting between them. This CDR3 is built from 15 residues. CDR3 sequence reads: CSARKGRTSRDTQYF. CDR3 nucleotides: TGCAGTGCTAGAAAGGGGAGAACGAGTCGTGATACGCAGTATTTT.

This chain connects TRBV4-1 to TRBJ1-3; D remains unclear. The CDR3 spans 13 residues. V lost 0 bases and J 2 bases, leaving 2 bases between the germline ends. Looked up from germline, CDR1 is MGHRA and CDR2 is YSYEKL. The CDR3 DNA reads TGCGCCAGCAGCCAAGATGCTGGAAACACCATATATTTT. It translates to CASSQDAGNTIYF.

The CDR3 sequence: CASSLIVGGAAGELFF. CDR3 nucleotide sequence: TGTGCCAGCAGCTTAATCGTCGGGGGGGCCGCCGGGGAGCTGTTTTTT. This sequence joins TRBV7-8 and TRBJ2-2; 8 bases agree with TRBD2. The CDR3 loop spans 16 amino acids. V lost 2 bases and J lost 6; bases outside the gene matches: 8. Per germline, CDR1 SGHVS and CDR2 FQNEAQ.